The T cell receptor beta chain under discussion was sequenced for a study of blood T cell repertoires in COVID-19. Across the whole study: The United States, Italy and Spain were the sources of the acute and convalescent COVID-19 samples.

Produced via immunoSEQ multiplex PCR; TCRdb's table is partial and in-frame only. The data contain approximately 50,000 clones, approximately 79% of them seen just once; the ten biggest clones take up around a quarter. Germline-derived CDR1 and CDR2 are MNHNS and SASEGT. V was clipped by 2 bases and J by 0 bases, with 8 bases between them. The CDR3 spans 15 residues. The J gene is TRBJ2-1, the V gene TRBV6-1; a possible D gene is TRBD2 (6 bases). This sequence originates from a man between 65 and 85 years old with acute or convalescent COVID-19. The sample comprised peripheral blood. CDR3 sequence reads: CASSELANSYNEQFF. CDR3 DNA sequence: TGTGCCAGCAGTGAACTAGCGAACTCCTACAATGAGCAGTTCTTC.